This TCR beta chain was profiled in a study of blood T cell repertoires in COVID-19 (TCRdb year 2020). Some background on the complete study: The collaborator samples originated in the United States, Italy and Spain and spanned the acute and convalescent phases of COVID-19. The prospective study material was composed of cDNA or gDNA derived from T cells, B-cell-depleted T cells, or PBMCs. Deeply sampled blood TCRbeta repertoires from subjects exposed to, actively infected with, or recovered from COVID-19 were included in the dataset. A freely available public database, intended as a resource for researchers studying the immune response to SARS-CoV-2, is where the repertoires were released. The samples were drawn from the first 160 participants of the ongoing ImmuneRACE study and from more than 1,000 subjects provided by 6 global collaborators. The sample metadata nearly always contained a de-identified subject ID, COVID-19 status, age in years and sex. Where available, HLA class I and class II types were obtained from metadata supplied by the sample provider rather than from assay-based typing. The investigation overall reported the following: The amount of clinical and demographic metadata varied by source and participant and was provided uncurated.

Enrolling through a virtual design, the prospective study's participants ranged in age from roughly 18 to 90 years and lived across some 22 United States geographic areas. In the prospective study, participants were assigned to cohorts based on the clinical history participants reported in a screening survey and a study questionnaire. In the prospective study, whole blood, serum and a nasopharyngeal or oropharyngeal swab were collected from each participant by mobile phlebotomists. Participants in the prospective study had the option to provide additional blood draws and questionnaires over a roughly 2-month period. Before DNA extraction, prospective study blood samples were shipped either frozen or at room temperature. TCRbeta CDR3 regions were amplified from genomic DNA using the immunoSEQ Assay, a bias-controlled multiplex PCR. For the original study's pipeline: Nucleated cell counts per sample were estimated from amplification of reference gene primers within the assay. To quantify the absolute abundance of each unique TCRbeta CDR3 rearrangement, sequence reads were collapsed and filtered. For each sample, productive Simpson clonality was calculated as the square root of Simpson's diversity index across productive rearrangements. In TCRdb, the immuneACCESS table is reduced to in-frame sequences with V and J assigned. These tables do not hold every clone; where another copy was compared, an unresolved V gene accounts for under half, and the others remain unexplained. V, J and clone size are taken as reported in that table, and D and trimming were inferred from the DNA itself. For this sample the table gives roughly 190,000 clones, of which around 82% were detected only once. The ten biggest clones cover about 5% of the sample.

This clone has a single count. What this receptor recognizes is not known. No qualities accompany the bases; no much larger clone lies one base away. The CDR1 and CDR2 encoded by the germline V gene are ENHRY and SYGVKD. The V and J ends are trimmed by 5 bases and 5 bases, leaving 13 bases between them. There are 14 amino acids in the CDR3, from cysteine to phenylalanine inclusive. CDR3 DNA only is kept here, 42 bases in frame from base 1. This clonotype was sampled from a woman aged 60 to 75 with acute COVID-19. Sequenced: PBMCs or T cells enriched from blood (not recorded which). The rearranged segments are TRBV10-3 and TRBJ2-1, and possibly TRBD2, on 5 matching bases. Here is the DNA: TGTGCCATCAGTCTGCGTACGGGGAACAATGAGCAGTTCTTC. This is translated as CAISLRTGNNEQFF.